The present T cell receptor (beta chain) was sequenced within a study of blood T cell repertoires in COVID-19. V lost 11 bases to trimming and J lost 2 bases; unmatched junction nucleotides: 5. The length of the CDR3 is 12 residues. From germline, CDR1 is MNHNY and CDR2 SVGAGI (reference sequence). Data came from immunoSEQ multiplex PCR; TCRdb stores just in-frame clones and leaves some out. The sample has about 90,000 clones; 85% to 95% are singletons. V is TRBV6-6 and J is TRBJ2-7, with 8 bases identical to TRBD1. Sequencing used peripheral blood. The sequence derives from an older woman with active COVID-19. In nucleotides, the CDR3 is TGTGCCGTGGGACAGGTCGCCTACGAGCAGTACTTC. This encodes CAVGQVAYEQYF.